A single sample gave rise to the 31 T cell receptor beta chains below, sequenced in a study of cytomegalovirus exposure and HLA in healthy donors. PCR used 60 Vbeta primers and 13 Jbeta primers. Using immunoSEQ multiplex PCR, the repertoire was profiled, and TCRdb retains in-frame clones only, with some absent. In the table there are approximately 120,000 clones, approximately 70% of which are singletons. The sample comprised PBMCs. The receptors shown here come from a man aged 55-75 years in good health and CMV-seropositive.

CDR3 protein: CASSPRDGGNRETQYF. CDR3 sequence (DNA): TGCGCCAGCAGCCCCCGGGATGGGGGCAACCGGGAGACCCAGTACTTC. The chain is built from TRBV4-1 and TRBJ2-5; D is possibly TRBD1 (6 bases). From germline, CDR1 is MGHRA and CDR2 YSYEKL. Trimming stripped 4 bases from V and 5 bases from J, with 20 bases between. The CDR3 is made up of 16 amino acids.

The chain joins TRBV18 to TRBJ1-6; 10 nucleotides agree with TRBD1. The CDR3 runs to 16 residues. In germline, CDR1 is KGHSH, CDR2 LQKENI. Trimming at V came to 3 bases and at J to 8 bases, leaving 7 bases not matched to a gene. In nucleotides, the CDR3 is TGTGCCAGCTCACCTGCGACCGGGACAGGGGATTCACCCCTCCACTTT. Encoded protein: CASSPATGTGDSPLHF.

The chain combines TRBV10-3 with TRBJ2-1; 7 bases fit TRBD2. J was trimmed by 3 bases and V by 5 bases; bases with no gene match: 10. The CDR3 has 16 amino acids. Per germline, CDR1 ENHRY and CDR2 SYGVKD. The CDR3 sequence: CAISTAGDSYYNEQFF. The DNA for the CDR3 is TGTGCCATCAGTACGGCGGGAGACAGTTACTACAATGAGCAGTTCTTC.

The chain is built from TRBV11-2 and TRBJ1-4; tentative D call: TRBD1 (6 bases). Germline-derived CDR1 and CDR2 are SGHAT and FQNNGV. Trimming took 3 bases from V and 8 from J, leaving 10 bases between them. This CDR3 has 13 amino acids. The CDR3 spells CASSFTGSEKLFF. The DNA of the CDR3 is TGTGCCAGCAGCTTTACAGGGAGCGAAAAACTGTTTTTT.

In this sample, this clone turned up once. The V gene is TRBV4-2, the J gene TRBJ1-6; 9 positions agree with TRBD1. Trimming took 1 base from V and 7 from J; bases not matched to a gene: 5. The CDR3 totals 16 residues. The germline V gene encodes CDR1 LGHNA and CDR2 YNFKEQ. The CDR3: CASSQVPGQGNSPLHF. The CDR3 region has the DNA TGTGCCAGCAGCCAAGTACCGGGACAGGGAAATTCACCCCTCCACTTT.

This chain joins TRBV7-2 and TRBJ2-1, with D hard to call. CDR1 and CDR2 (germline): SGHTA, FQGNSA. The CDR3 length is 15 residues. The germline V and J ends were trimmed by 3 bases and 6 bases, with 15 bases remaining between them. The CDR3 is CASSFTKAFVNEQFF. The CDR3 DNA is TGTGCCAGCAGCTTTACTAAGGCCTTCGTCAATGAGCAGTTCTTC.

This chain links TRBV19 with TRBJ2-7, with D possibly TRBD1 on 5 matching bases. Looked up from germline, CDR1 is LNHDA and CDR2 is SQIVND (reference sequence). The V and J ends lost 9 bases and 2 bases respectively, with 11 bases between them. The CDR3 runs 12 residues. CDR3 nucleotides: TGTGCCAGCACCGACAGTCCCTACGAGCAGTACTTC. Translated: CASTDSPYEQYF.

The chain combines TRBV30 with TRBJ2-3; TRBD2 aligns across 8 bases. V dropped 2 bases and J dropped 7; count of bases not matched to a gene: 8. CDR3 length: 14 amino acids. The V gene's germline CDR1 is GTSNPN and CDR2 SVGIG (reference sequence). DNA for the CDR3: TGTGCCTGGAGTTTTAGCGGGGCGCGGAATACGCAGTATTTT. It encodes CAWSFSGARNTQYF.

This chain connects TRBV4-1 to TRBJ2-1, with 8 bases fitting TRBD2. The germline CDR1 and CDR2 sequences are MGHRA and YSYEKL. V lost 5 bases to trimming and J lost 7 bases; unmatched junction nucleotides: 10. The CDR3 runs to 15 residues. CDR3 sequence: CASSTLIGGANEQFF. The CDR3 nucleotides read TGCGCCAGCAGCACCCTTATCGGGGGGGCGAATGAGCAGTTCTTC.

The chain employs TRBV15 and TRBJ2-5; TRBD1 matches at 10 bases. V gave up 1 base and J gave up 4 bases; unmatched junction bases: 15. This CDR3 spans 19 amino acids. In germline, CDR1 is LNHNV, CDR2 YYDKDF (reference sequence). CDR3 DNA sequence: TGTGCCACCAGCAGAGGGCCGGGACAGGGGACGTTTACAGGAGAGACCCAGTACTTC. Translation gives CATSRGPGQGTFTGETQYF.

The chain has TRBV19 and TRBJ2-5; D is possibly TRBD1 (6 bases). V was trimmed by 3 bases and J by 4 bases, leaving 9 bases between them. Germline CDR1 reads LNHDA; CDR2 reads SQIVND (reference sequence). There are 13 residues in the CDR3. The CDR3, as DNA: TGTGCCAGTAGTATCGAAGGGGGAGAGACCCAGTACTTC. Translation: CASSIEGGETQYF.

This chain joins TRBV7-9 and TRBJ2-7, with 8 bases aligning to TRBD1. This CDR3 contains 14 residues. After removal of 1 base from V and 2 bases from J, the junction contained 1 base not matched to a gene. Germline-derived CDR1 and CDR2 are SEHNR and FQNEAQ (reference sequence). The CDR3 reads CASSLVGQAYEQYF. CDR3 bases: TGTGCCAGCAGCTTAGTGGGACAGGCCTACGAGCAGTACTTC.

Details on this clone: Compared with germline, one end of the junction differs, possibly owing to a read error. V and J are TRBV6-1 and TRBJ1-6, with a possible D match to TRBD1 (6 bases). The CDR3 runs to 13 residues. Germline V gene sequence: CDR1 MNHNS, CDR2 SASEGT. CDR3 bases: TGTGCCAGCAGTTCCGAGGCCCCCGGGACAAGAGTGTTT. This encodes CASSSEAPGTRVF.

The chain combines TRBV9 with TRBJ1-2; no clear D gene. The CDR3 spans 14 residues. V lost 2 bases and J 2 bases, leaving 10 bases between the germline ends. Looked up from germline, CDR1 is SGDLS and CDR2 is YYNGEE. In nucleotides, the CDR3 is TGTGCCAGCAGCGTCCGCGGAGGAAACTATGGCTACACCTTC. As protein: CASSVRGGNYGYTF.

This chain connects TRBV6-1 to TRBJ1-6; tentatively, D is TRBD1 (5 bases). CDR3 size: 15 residues. The germline V gene has CDR1 MNHNS and CDR2 SASEGT. Deletions cut 2 bases from V and 1 base from J, with 6 bases between. CDR3 amino acids: CASSETGSYNSPLHF. The CDR3 DNA follows: TGTGCCAGCAGTGAAACAGGATCCTATAATTCACCCCTCCACTTT.

The J gene is TRBJ2-5, the V gene TRBV7-9; 7 nucleotides line up with TRBD2. Per the germline V gene, CDR1 is SEHNR and CDR2 is FQNEAQ (reference sequence). CDR3 length: 17 residues. The V gene end was trimmed by 0 bases and the J gene end by 0 bases; junction bases not matched to a gene: 7. The CDR3 nucleotides read TGTGCCAGCAGCTTAGCGCTGAGCGGGATTTACCAAGAGACCCAGTACTTC. Translation: CASSLALSGIYQETQYF. Based on the CDR3 plus reference TRBV7-9 and TRBJ2-5, the full variable domain is DTGVSQNPRHKITKRGQNVTFRCDPISEHNRLYWYRQTLGQGPEFLTYFQNEAQLEKSRLLSDRFSAERPKGSFSTLEIQRTEQGDSAMYLCASSLALSGIYQETQYFGPGTRLLVL.

This chain joins TRBV7-9 and TRBJ2-3; D perhaps matches TRBD2 (7 bases). V was cut by 5 bases and J by 3 bases, with 18 bases left in between. CDR3 length equals 16 residues. Germline values: CDR1 SEHNR, CDR2 FQNEAQ (reference sequence). For the CDR3, the DNA is TGTGCCAGCAGCCCGCGGACAGCCGGGAGGACAGATACGCAGTATTTT. Amino acid sequence: CASSPRTAGRTDTQYF.

The chain is built from TRBV9 and TRBJ1-3; 7 bases match TRBD1. This CDR3 region has 15 residues. Looked up from germline, CDR1 is SGDLS and CDR2 is YYNGEE. J lost 6 bases, V lost 0 bases, and 6 bases had no gene match. In DNA, the CDR3 is TGTGCCAGCAGCGTAGCAGGGGGACTGGAAAACACCATATATTTT. As protein: CASSVAGGLENTIYF.

CDR3 DNA: TGTGCCACCACAGGGGGGCAAAACATTCAGTACTTC. This sequence encodes CATTGGQNIQYF. This chain joins TRBV15 and TRBJ2-4, with TRBD1 as a possible D gene (7 bases). V lost 7 bases and J lost 5, with 9 bases in between. In germline, CDR1 is LNHNV, CDR2 YYDKDF (reference sequence). The CDR3 totals 12 residues.

The chain links TRBV6-5 to TRBJ1-2, with 8 bases that match TRBD1. The CDR3 has 12 amino acids. Germline V gives CDR1 MNHEY, CDR2 SVGAGI. The trim removed 0 bases at V and 10 bases at J, leaving 1 base unmatched. CDR3 coding DNA: TGTGCCAGCAGTTACTCGACAGGGGACTACACCTTC. It specifies CASSYSTGDYTF.

The chain has TRBV6-5 and TRBJ1-3, with D perhaps matching TRBD1 (5 bases). This CDR3 is built from 16 residues. Trimming shortened V by 7 bases and J by 0 bases, and 16 bases separated the two germline ends. Germline V CDR1 and CDR2: MNHEY, SVGAGI. The CDR3 DNA sequence: TGTGCCAGCACATACTCCGGGGGAGACTCTGGAAACACCATATATTTT. Its protein product is CASTYSGGDSGNTIYF.

The genes are TRBV15 and TRBJ1-1; possible D gene TRBD1, 6 bases. V was shortened by 1 base and J by 8 bases, with 8 bases between the two germline ends. This CDR3 spans 12 amino acids. CDR1 is LNHNV and CDR2 is YYDKDF in the germline V gene (reference sequence). The CDR3 region has the DNA TGTGCCACCAGCAGAGCGACAGGAGAAGCTTTCTTT. It codes for CATSRATGEAFF.

In DNA form, the CDR3 reads TGTGCCAGTAGTAATCTGAACAGGGAAGAGACCCAGTACTTC. It encodes CASSNLNREETQYF. The chain joins TRBV19 to TRBJ2-5; possibly TRBD1 for D (6 bases). The CDR3 extends over 14 amino acids. Per germline, CDR1 LNHDA and CDR2 SQIVND (reference sequence). V lost 4 bases, J lost 3 bases, and 12 bases lay in between.

The chain links TRBV6-5 to TRBJ1-5; a possible D gene is TRBD1 (5 bases). From germline, CDR1 is MNHEY and CDR2 SVGAGI. Trimming left V 0 bases short and J 4 bases short, with 10 bases between. The CDR3 has 15 amino acids. CDR3 residues: CASSYSSGGNQPQHF. The DNA for the CDR3 is TGTGCCAGCAGTTACTCTTCCGGGGGAAATCAGCCCCAGCATTTT.

This sequence joins TRBV28 and TRBJ1-2; TRBD1 aligns across 9 bases. Germline loops: CDR1 MDHEN, CDR2 SYDVKM. J lost 7 bases, V lost 4 bases, and 10 bases had no gene match. The CDR3 runs to 15 residues. CDR3 nucleotides: TGTGCCAGCAGTTCCTCCGGGACAGGGTCGATTGGCTACACCTTC. It translates to CASSSSGTGSIGYTF.

As concerns this clone: An end of the junction does not agree with germline; a read error may underlie this. The chain joins TRBV7-7 to TRBJ2-1, with 12 bases aligning to TRBD2. The CDR3 sequence is 14 residues long. CDR1 SSHAT and CDR2 FNYEAQ come from the germline V gene (reference sequence). The CDR3 nucleotides read TGTGCTAGCAGCCCTAGCGGGGGGGCCAGTGAGCAGTTCTTC. Translating it yields CASSPSGGASEQFF.

This rearrangement joins TRBV13 to TRBJ2-3; 12 bases are shared with TRBD2. CDR3 length: 16 residues. V trimming: 3 bases; J trimming: 6 bases; junction bases outside the gene matches: 7. In germline, CDR1 is PRHDT, CDR2 FYEKMQ (reference sequence). CDR3 sequence: CASSFSSGGAGDTQYF. Here the CDR3 DNA reads TGTGCCAGCAGCTTTTCTAGCGGGGGGGCAGGCGATACGCAGTATTTT.

This chain links TRBV10-3 with TRBJ2-2, with 10 nucleotides matching TRBD1. The V gene end was trimmed by 7 bases and the J gene end by 2 bases; junction bases not matched to a gene: 7. Germline CDR1 reads ENHRY; CDR2 reads SYGVKD. The CDR3 covers 16 residues. CDR3 in DNA: TGTGCCATCACCCCGGACAGGGGGGGAAACACCGGGGAGCTGTTTTTT. Amino acid sequence: CAITPDRGGNTGELFF.

The chain employs TRBV6-1 and TRBJ1-2; weak D call: TRBD1 (5 bases). The CDR3 extends over 14 amino acids. Germline V CDR1 and CDR2: MNHNS, SASEGT. V was shortened by 1 base and J by 4 bases, with 10 bases between the two germline ends. CDR3 in amino acids: CASSEGRAGYGYTF. CDR3 coding DNA: TGTGCCAGCAGTGAAGGCAGGGCCGGCTATGGCTACACCTTC.

This clone has a handful of counts. The chain uses TRBV11-2 and TRBJ2-1, with D tentatively TRBD2 (5 bases). Between the trimmed V and J ends, which lost 6 bases and 10 bases, there was a span of 19 bases. The germline V gene has CDR1 SGHAT and CDR2 FQNNGV. The CDR3 consists of 14 residues. The CDR3 region is CASRPWRGKGEQFF. The DNA of the CDR3 is TGTGCCAGCAGACCCTGGAGAGGGAAGGGCGAGCAGTTCTTC.

This chain connects TRBV19 to TRBJ2-3, with D tentatively TRBD2 (7 bases). In germline, CDR1 is LNHDA, CDR2 SQIVND (reference sequence). Trimming stripped 8 bases from V and 5 bases from J, with 17 bases between. The CDR3 loop spans 14 amino acids. CDR3 loop: CASGYGGAGDTQYF. The CDR3 bases are TGTGCCAGTGGTTATGGGGGGGCGGGAGATACGCAGTATTTT.